Below, 27 T cell receptor beta chains from the same sample are listed, as sequenced in a study of a mutant IDH1 vaccine in newly diagnosed glioma. The antigens these receptors bind are not known. Data came from immunoSEQ multiplex PCR; TCRdb stores just in-frame clones and leaves some out. The sample has nearly 35,000 clones; about four fifths are singletons. Time point in this sample: week 5, during vaccination. The vaccine gave 300 ug of a 20-mer mutant IDH1 peptide subcutaneously per dose. Specimen: PBMCs, collected from a glioma patient whose treatment included an IDH1 peptide vaccine. These receptors were obtained from a man younger than 40 with glioma.

This clone was seen a single time. This sequence joins TRBV19 and TRBJ2-1; TRBD2 matches 9 bases. V shed 1 base and J 8 bases; nucleotides not matched to a gene: 3. CDR1 is LNHDA, CDR2 SQIVND, per germline (reference sequence). The CDR3 has 14 residues. CDR3 loop: CASSIGLAADEQFF. In nucleotides, the CDR3 is TGTGCCAGTAGTATAGGACTAGCGGCAGATGAGCAGTTCTTC.

V and J are TRBV10-3 and TRBJ2-7; D gene uncertain. The germline V gene has CDR1 ENHRY and CDR2 SYGVKD. The length of the CDR3 is 15 residues. V gave up 7 bases and J gave up 4 bases, with 20 bases separating them. The CDR3 spells CAITRRVGSRYEQYF. The CDR3 DNA reads as TGTGCCATCACCCGAAGAGTGGGGTCTCGGTACGAGCAGTACTTC.

Note on this clone: One junction end does not reproduce the germline sequence, and a read error may be involved. The rearrangement uses TRBV2 and TRBJ2-2; D is possibly TRBD2 (5 bases). The CDR3 is made up of 12 amino acids. The germline CDR1 and CDR2 sequences are SNHLY and FYNNEI. Here the CDR3 DNA reads TGTGCCAGCAGGGAAGACGGGGTGAAGCTGTTTTTT. The encoded protein is CASREDGVKLFF.

The chain uses TRBV5-6 and TRBJ2-7; 8 bases are a match to TRBD2. The CDR3 is 19 amino acids. Trimming cost V 4 bases and J 3 bases; bases outside gene matches: 21. The germline CDR1 and CDR2 sequences are SGHDT and YYEEEE. CDR3 sequence: CASSLRGYGRGAGRYEQYF. The CDR3 region has the DNA TGTGCCAGCAGCCTGCGGGGTTACGGGCGGGGGGCCGGTCGCTACGAGCAGTACTTC.

V is TRBV19 and J is TRBJ2-1; unclear D gene. Germline V lookup: CDR1 LNHDA, CDR2 SQIVND (reference sequence). This CDR3 contains 14 residues. Trimming pared 4 bases from V and 3 bases from J, leaving 10 bases between. CDR3 region: CASSTPTDYNEQFF. The CDR3 nucleotides read TGTGCCAGTAGTACACCGACGGACTACAATGAGCAGTTCTTC.

The chain couples TRBV29-1 to TRBJ1-3; D unresolved. The germline CDR1 and CDR2 sequences are SQVTM and ANQGSEA. V shed 5 bases and J shed 4 bases, with 18 bases lying between them. The CDR3 sequence is 15 residues long. The CDR3 loop is CSVYSGSSSGNTIYF. The DNA for the CDR3 is TGCAGCGTTTATTCCGGGAGTTCCAGCGGAAACACCATATATTTT.

The chain uses TRBV4-1 and TRBJ1-2; the D is unclear. V was pared by 1 base and J by 1 base, with 7 bases between. This CDR3 spans 14 amino acids. Germline CDR1 reads MGHRA; CDR2 reads YSYEKL. Here the CDR3 DNA reads TGCGCCAGCAGCCAAGGAGATCTTAACTATGGCTACACCTTC. This gives the protein CASSQGDLNYGYTF.

The genes are TRBV27 and TRBJ1-4; D unclear. Trimming took off 2 bases at V and 4 bases at J, with 11 bases between the two ends. The CDR3 has 15 amino acids. The V gene's germline CDR1 is MNHEY and CDR2 SMNVEV (reference sequence). This CDR3 is CASSLRSRSNEKLFF. CDR3 nucleotides: TGTGCCAGCAGTTTAAGAAGTAGGAGTAATGAAAAACTGTTTTTT.

This chain joins TRBV5-6 and TRBJ1-5, with a weak D call TRBD1 (6 bases). The germline V gene has CDR1 SGHDT and CDR2 YYEEEE. The CDR3 covers 17 residues. The ends were cut back, 0 bases at V and 2 bases at J, with 15 bases in the middle. The CDR3 DNA is TGTGCCAGCAGCTTGGGAGGGGGTCTCTTCGGCAATCAGCCCCAGCATTTT. It is translated as CASSLGGGLFGNQPQHF.

The chain carries TRBV29-1 and TRBJ2-3; D ambiguous. CDR1 is SQVTM, CDR2 ANQGSEA, per germline. Trimming cost V 5 bases and J 0 bases, with 9 bases left between them. The CDR3 is 13 amino acids. The DNA for the CDR3 is TGCAGCGTTAAGAGAACCAGCACAGATACGCAGTATTTT. Protein product: CSVKRTSTDTQYF.

This clone was detected once. V and J are TRBV2 and TRBJ1-4, with no clear D. Trimming removed 6 bases from V and 7 bases from J, with 12 bases in between. Germline CDR1 SNHLY, CDR2 FYNNEI. The CDR3 runs to 13 residues. The CDR3 DNA is TGTGCCAGCAGGACAAACACCGGTGAAAAACTGTTTTTT. The encoded protein is CASRTNTGEKLFF.

This chain links TRBV29-1 with TRBJ2-3; 7 bases are shared with TRBD2. With V trimmed by 5 bases and J by 2 bases, 10 bases remained unmatched. This CDR3 spans 15 amino acids. Germline CDR1 and CDR2: SQVTM and ANQGSEA. CDR3: CSVRGRVDPTDTQYF. The CDR3 DNA reads TGCAGCGTTAGAGGGAGGGTGGACCCCACAGATACGCAGTATTTT.

The V gene is TRBV6-1, the J gene TRBJ1-1; D is ambiguous. With 6 bases removed from V and 4 bases from J, the gap between germline ends came to 9 bases. This CDR3 region has 12 residues. CDR1 is MNHNS and CDR2 is SASEGT in the germline V gene. The CDR3 sequence: CASSRESTEAFF. In nucleotides, the CDR3 is TGTGCCAGCAGCCGCGAAAGCACTGAAGCTTTCTTT.

The rearrangement joins TRBV14 to TRBJ2-5; 7 bases map to TRBD1. Germline CDR1 is SGHDN and CDR2 is FVKESK. The CDR3 spans 18 residues. With V trimmed by 3 bases and J by 5 bases, 18 bases remained unmatched. DNA of the CDR3: TGTGCCAGCAGCCACCCCGTCCGGGACAGAGTAAGAAAGGAGACCCAGTACTTC. Translation: CASSHPVRDRVRKETQYF.

The chain recombines TRBV5-1 with TRBJ2-3; the match to TRBD2 covers 8 bases. The V gene end was trimmed by 3 bases and the J gene end by 2 bases; junction bases not matched to a gene: 8. The CDR3 totals 16 residues. Germline V CDR1 and CDR2: SGHRS, YFSETQ. CDR3 in DNA: TGCGCCAGCAGCTCACCCAGCGGGGGATACACAGATACGCAGTATTTT. Translation gives CASSSPSGGYTDTQYF.

This chain links TRBV5-1 with TRBJ2-7; 9 bases map to TRBD1. V lost 0 bases to trimming and J lost 6 bases; unmatched junction nucleotides: 1. CDR3 length equals 13 residues. Germline V lookup: CDR1 SGHRS, CDR2 YFSETQ. The CDR3 sequence: CASSLGQGVEQYF. The CDR3 region has the DNA TGCGCCAGCAGCTTGGGACAGGGGGTCGAGCAGTACTTC.

CDR3 coding DNA: TGTGCCAGCAGTGAACCGGGACAGGGCTACGAGCAGTACTTC. This encodes CASSEPGQGYEQYF. The chain links TRBV25-1 to TRBJ2-7; 9 positions match TRBD1. The ends lost 2 bases at V and 3 bases at J; junction bases unmatched: 2. Germline V gene data show CDR1 as MGHDK and CDR2 as SYGVNS. The CDR3 runs 14 residues.

The V call is TRBV14, the J call TRBJ1-2; 7 nucleotides agree with TRBD1. The CDR3 loop spans 17 amino acids. V lost 3 bases and J lost 4; bases outside the gene matches: 14. CDR1 and CDR2 from the germline V gene are SGHDN and FVKESK. For the CDR3, the DNA is TGTGCCAGCAGCCAGGGCCGGACAGGCCTAAGGGGCTATGGCTACACCTTC. Residues: CASSQGRTGLRGYGYTF. The complete variable domain, with remaining parts taken from reference TRBV14 and TRBJ1-2, reads EAGVTQFPSHSVIEKGQTVTLRCDPISGHDNLYWYRRVMGKEIKFLLHFVKESKQDESGMPNNRFLAERTGGTYSTLKVQPAELEDSGVYFCASSQGRTGLRGYGYTFGSGTRLTVV.

The CDR3 DNA sequence: TGTGCCTGGAAAAAGGGTGTGGGGCTGAACACTGAAGCTTTCTTT. Amino acid sequence: CAWKKGVGLNTEAFF. This rearrangement joins TRBV30 to TRBJ1-1, with D maybe TRBD1 (5 bases). The CDR3 extends over 15 amino acids. The V end was cut by 4 bases, the J end by 0 bases, with 15 bases between. The germline V gene has CDR1 GTSNPN and CDR2 SVGIG (reference sequence).

CDR3 DNA sequence: TGTGCCAGCAGCCAAGGGGACAGAGTATCCGGCTACACCTTC. Translation: CASSQGDRVSGYTF. J is TRBJ1-2 and V is TRBV14; 7 bases align to TRBD1. The germline gives CDR1 SGHDN, CDR2 FVKESK. V was clipped by 1 base and J by 8 bases; unmatched bases: 7. The CDR3 totals 14 residues. The full variable domain, with the rest looked up from reference TRBV14 and TRBJ1-2, is EAGVTQFPSHSVIEKGQTVTLRCDPISGHDNLYWYRRVMGKEIKFLLHFVKESKQDESGMPNNRFLAERTGGTYSTLKVQPAELEDSGVYFCASSQGDRVSGYTFGSGTRLTVV.

The chain combines TRBV6-4 with TRBJ1-1; 7 bases are a match to TRBD1. J lost 2 bases, V lost 5 bases, and 2 bases had no gene match. The CDR3 covers 13 residues. CDR1 is MRHNA, CDR2 SNTAGT, per germline. Here the CDR3 reads CASSRDSNTEAFF. In nucleotides, the CDR3 is TGTGCCAGCAGTCGGGACAGCAACACTGAAGCTTTCTTT.

The chain uses TRBV28 and TRBJ1-2; no definite D call. Trimming took off 6 bases at V and 10 bases at J, with 15 bases between the two ends. The CDR3 contains 12 residues. The germline gives CDR1 MDHEN, CDR2 SYDVKM. The chain's CDR3 is CASRPGLLDYTF. The CDR3 nucleotides read TGTGCCAGCAGGCCCGGACTCCTGGACTACACCTTC.

The chain carries TRBV2 and TRBJ2-5; D not certain. CDR3 length: 13 amino acids. Between the trimmed V and J ends, which lost 7 bases and 4 bases, there was a span of 13 bases. Looked up from germline, CDR1 is SNHLY and CDR2 is FYNNEI. CDR3: CASKEWVPETQYF. DNA for the CDR3: TGTGCCAGCAAGGAGTGGGTCCCAGAGACCCAGTACTTC.

This rearrangement joins TRBV4-3 to TRBJ2-7; D is unresolved. Trimming took 1 base from V and 1 from J, leaving 11 bases between them. This CDR3 has 15 residues. CDR1 and CDR2 (germline): LGHNA, YSLEER. CDR3 nucleotides: TGCGCCAGCAGCCAAGGGGTGGGCGAATCCTACGAGCAGTACTTC. Amino acids: CASSQGVGESYEQYF.

The chain links TRBV6-1 to TRBJ1-5; D gene uncertain. Germline V CDR1 and CDR2: MNHNS, SASEGT. This CDR3 region has 13 residues. Trimming pared 11 bases from V and 4 bases from J, leaving 15 bases between. CDR3 sequence (DNA): TGTGCCTCCGAGTCCGGGTGGAATCAGCCCCAGCATTTT. This sequence encodes CASESGWNQPQHF.

This rearrangement joins TRBV18 to TRBJ1-6, with D maybe TRBD1 (5 bases). Trimming left V 1 base short and J 10 bases short, with 20 bases between. CDR3 length equals 17 residues. Looked up from germline, CDR1 is KGHSH and CDR2 is LQKENI. The CDR3 region is CASSPQVGERSKSPLHF. DNA of the CDR3: TGTGCCAGCTCACCACAAGTAGGGGAACGATCGAAGTCACCCCTCCACTTT.

The chain is built from TRBV27 and TRBJ2-4, with TRBD2 matching over 10 bases. The V segment lost 4 bases and the J segment 8 bases; nucleotides outside the gene matches: 5. CDR1 MNHEY and CDR2 SMNVEV come from the germline V gene (reference sequence). This CDR3 is built from 14 residues. The CDR3 sequence: CASSSSGSWDIQYF. The CDR3 bases are TGTGCCAGCAGTTCTAGCGGGAGTTGGGACATTCAGTACTTC.